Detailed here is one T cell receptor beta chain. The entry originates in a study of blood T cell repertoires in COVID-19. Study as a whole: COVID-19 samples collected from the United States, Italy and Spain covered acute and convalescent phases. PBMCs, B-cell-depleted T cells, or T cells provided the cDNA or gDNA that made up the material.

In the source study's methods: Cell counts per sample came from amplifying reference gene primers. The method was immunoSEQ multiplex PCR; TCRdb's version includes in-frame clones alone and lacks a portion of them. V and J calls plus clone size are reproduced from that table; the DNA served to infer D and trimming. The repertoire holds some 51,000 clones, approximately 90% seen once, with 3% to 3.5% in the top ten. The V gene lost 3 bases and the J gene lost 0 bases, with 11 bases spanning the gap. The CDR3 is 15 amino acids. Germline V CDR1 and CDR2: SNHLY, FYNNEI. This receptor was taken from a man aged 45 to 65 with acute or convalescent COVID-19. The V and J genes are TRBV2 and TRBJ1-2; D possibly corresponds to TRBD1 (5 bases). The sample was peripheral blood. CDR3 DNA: TGTGCCAGCAGTGATTTGAGACAGACTAACTATGGCTACACCTTC. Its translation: CASSDLRQTNYGYTF.